These 21 T cell receptor beta chains share one sample of origin, sequenced in a study of PD-L1 blockade in urothelial cancer. The data were produced by immunoSEQ multiplex PCR, yet TCRdb's version contains in-frame clones alone and is incomplete. This table holds 45,000 to 50,000 clones, approximately 88% found once. The specimen comprised PBMCs, sampled around atezolizumab (anti-PD-L1) treatment. These receptors all stem from a man older than 75 with urothelial cancer.

The chain employs TRBV4-2 and TRBJ1-2; D may be TRBD1 (5 bases). V shed 1 base and J shed 8 bases, with 23 bases lying between them. Germline V gene data show CDR1 as LGHNA and CDR2 as YNFKEQ. The CDR3 loop spans 17 amino acids. CDR3 loop: CASSQVGRGRVPGGYTF. The CDR3 nucleotides read TGTGCCAGCAGCCAAGTGGGTAGGGGCCGCGTCCCAGGCGGCTACACCTTC.

The rearrangement joins TRBV5-6 to TRBJ1-1, with D perhaps TRBD1 (5 bases). Trimming removed 1 base from V and 3 bases from J, with 10 bases in between. The CDR3 length is 14 residues. Germline lookup yields CDR1 SGHDT and CDR2 YYEEEE. The CDR3 sequence is CASSLRRGYTEAFF. In nucleotides, the CDR3 is TGTGCCAGCAGCTTGCGGCGGGGGTACACTGAAGCTTTCTTT.

CDR3 sequence: CASSTGPGGQETQYF. In DNA form, the CDR3 reads TGTGCCAGCAGTACTGGACCCGGGGGACAAGAGACCCAGTACTTC. The chain is built from TRBV6-1 and TRBJ2-5, with D maybe TRBD2 (6 bases). The CDR3 has 15 residues. Per germline, CDR1 MNHNS and CDR2 SASEGT. V gave up 5 bases and J gave up 2 bases, with 15 bases separating them.

The chain links TRBV19 to TRBJ1-3, with D possibly matching TRBD1 (6 bases). Germline V gives CDR1 LNHDA, CDR2 SQIVND (reference sequence). CDR3 size: 15 residues. V was pared by 4 bases and J by 1 base, with 11 bases between. The CDR3 region is CASSSPGVSGNTIYF. DNA of the CDR3: TGTGCCAGTAGTAGCCCAGGGGTGTCTGGAAACACCATATATTTT. Drawing the rest from reference TRBV19 and TRBJ1-3, the complete variable domain is DGGITQSPKYLFRKEGQNVTLSCEQNLNHDAMYWYRQDPGQGLRLIYYSQIVNDFQKGDIAEGYSVSREKKESFPLTVTSAQKNPTAFYLCASSSPGVSGNTIYFGEGSWLTVV.

The chain is built from TRBV5-1 and TRBJ2-2; the match to TRBD2 covers 15 bases. This CDR3 region has 16 residues. Per the germline V gene, CDR1 is SGHRS and CDR2 is YFSETQ. V shed 0 bases and J 7 bases; nucleotides not matched to a gene: 1. CDR3 residues: CASSLVGLAGGGELFF. DNA of the CDR3: TGCGCCAGCAGCTTGGTGGGACTAGCGGGAGGCGGGGAGCTGTTTTTT.

The CDR3 is CASSGTGGLAKNIQYF. CDR3 sequence (DNA): TGTGCCAGCAGTGGGACAGGGGGCTTAGCCAAAAACATTCAGTACTTC. The V gene is TRBV2, the J gene TRBJ2-4; the match to TRBD1 covers 11 bases. Germline assignment: CDR1 SNHLY and CDR2 FYNNEI. CDR3 size: 16 residues. The J segment lost 0 bases and the V segment lost 4 bases, leaving 2 bases of the junction unmatched.

V is TRBV5-6 and J is TRBJ1-1; no reliable D call. This CDR3 region has 13 residues. V was shortened by 1 base and J by 1 base, with 5 bases between the two germline ends. The germline gives CDR1 SGHDT, CDR2 YYEEEE. CDR3 protein: CASSLRRNTEAFF. Written as DNA, the CDR3 is TGTGCCAGCAGCTTGCGTAGGAACACTGAAGCTTTCTTT.

The chain couples TRBV30 to TRBJ2-5; TRBD2 matches at 7 bases. Per germline, CDR1 GTSNPN and CDR2 SVGIG (reference sequence). The junction had 3 bases not matched to a gene; V was cut back by 2 bases and J by 3 bases. CDR3 length equals 13 residues. CDR3 DNA: TGTGCCTGGAGTATAGGGACTAAAGAGACCCAGTACTTC. Residues: CAWSIGTKETQYF.

The chain links TRBV2 to TRBJ2-5; D may be TRBD2 (6 bases). V lost 7 bases and J lost 4, with 16 bases in between. Germline V CDR1 and CDR2: SNHLY, FYNNEI. The CDR3 sequence is 14 residues long. This chain's CDR3 is CASTYSGVGETQYF. The CDR3 DNA sequence: TGTGCCAGCACCTACTCGGGGGTCGGAGAGACCCAGTACTTC.

V usage is TRBV30 and J usage is TRBJ1-3; D is undetermined. This CDR3 contains 15 residues. With 4 bases removed from V and 0 bases from J, the gap between germline ends came to 13 bases. CDR1 and CDR2 (germline): GTSNPN, SVGIG (reference sequence). As DNA, the CDR3 is TGTGCCTGGACCCGAGGTCTAATCTCTGGAAACACCATATATTTT. Translation gives CAWTRGLISGNTIYF.

In its sample, this clone was seen once. The chain links TRBV19 to TRBJ2-1; tentatively, D is TRBD1 (5 bases). Germline-derived CDR1 and CDR2 are LNHDA and SQIVND (reference sequence). Deletions cut 7 bases from V and 6 bases from J, with 16 bases between. This CDR3 is built from 14 residues. CDR3 amino acids: CASKVVEQGNEQFF. CDR3 nucleotide sequence: TGTGCCAGTAAGGTTGTAGAGCAGGGCAATGAGCAGTTCTTC.

The gene calls are TRBV7-5 and TRBJ2-5; the table's D call, TRBD2, has no DNA check behind it. TRBV7-5 is a documented pseudogene. This CDR3 is 22 amino acids long. CDR3 DNA: TGTGTCAGAAGCTTTCGACCCCGACTAGCACCACGACCCCTTACAGCGCCGGAGACCCAGTACTTC. This translates into CVRSFRPRLAPRPLTAPETQYF.

The chain has TRBV5-1 and TRBJ2-5, with 7 bases aligning to TRBD1. The V segment lost 4 bases and the J segment 4 bases; nucleotides outside the gene matches: 10. There are 15 residues in the CDR3. Looked up from germline, CDR1 is SGHRS and CDR2 is YFSETQ. CDR3 coding DNA: TGCGCCAGCAGCCCGACAGGGTTCAGAGCAGAGACCCAGTACTTC. Its translation is CASSPTGFRAETQYF. Drawing the rest from reference TRBV5-1 and TRBJ2-5, the complete variable domain is KAGVTQTPRYLIKTRGQQVTLSCSPISGHRSVSWYQQTPGQGLQFLFEYFSETQRNKGNFPGRFSGRQFSNSRSEMNVSTLELGDSALYLCASSPTGFRAETQYFGPGTRLLVL.

This chain links TRBV5-4 with TRBJ1-2; 7 nucleotides agree with TRBD1. The CDR3 runs 14 residues. The germline gives CDR1 SGHNT, CDR2 YYREEE (reference sequence). The V gene end was trimmed by 1 base and the J gene end by 7 bases; junction bases not matched to a gene: 7. CDR3 bases: TGTGCCAGCAGCTTGCCCGGGACAGTTCGTGGCTACACCTTC. It encodes CASSLPGTVRGYTF.

The CDR3 spells CASSPYQGQGRPGELFF. CDR3 DNA: TGTGCCAGCAGCCCCTATCAGGGACAGGGGAGGCCCGGGGAGCTGTTTTTT. The rearrangement links TRBV14 to TRBJ2-2, with 10 bases that match TRBD1. Germline V gene lookup returns CDR1 SGHDN and CDR2 FVKESK. This CDR3 comprises 17 residues. V trimming: 4 bases; J trimming: 6 bases; junction bases outside the gene matches: 11.

The chain carries TRBV6-7 and TRBJ2-3, with D possibly TRBD2 on 5 matching bases. TRBV6-7 is an ORF, with its function uncertain. This CDR3 has 15 residues. Trimming removed 10 bases from V and 1 base from J, with 18 bases in between. The CDR3 DNA is TGTGCCATCATTACTAGGAGTGGGGGCACAGATACGCAGTATTTT. This gives the protein CAIITRSGGTDTQYF.

V is TRBV6-6 and J is TRBJ2-7; 8 bases fit TRBD1. This CDR3 spans 15 amino acids. V was clipped by 5 bases and J by 1 base; unmatched bases: 7. Germline CDR1 reads MNHNY; CDR2 reads SVGAGI (reference sequence). The CDR3: CASSPGTGGSYEQYF. The CDR3 bases are TGTGCCAGCAGTCCCGGGACAGGAGGTTCCTACGAGCAGTACTTC.

The CDR3: CASSLGATTGPGELFF. CDR3 coding DNA: TGTGCCAGCAGCTTAGGGGCCACTACAGGACCCGGGGAGCTGTTTTTT. J is TRBJ2-2 and V is TRBV11-3; D is perhaps TRBD1 (5 bases). The length of the CDR3 is 16 residues. From germline, CDR1 is SGHNT and CDR2 YENEEA. Trimming left V 1 base short and J 6 bases short, with 15 bases between.

V and J are TRBV6-6 and TRBJ1-5; the match to TRBD1 covers 7 bases. This CDR3 region has 15 residues. The germline gives CDR1 MNHNY, CDR2 SVGAGI (reference sequence). V shed 2 bases, J shed 2 bases, and the junction held 3 bases outside the gene matches. The CDR3 here is CASSYGTGGNQPQHF. CDR3 nucleotide sequence: TGTGCCAGCAGTTACGGAACAGGGGGCAATCAGCCCCAGCATTTT.

The chain uses TRBV7-2 and TRBJ1-2; D ambiguous. This CDR3 has 12 residues. V lost 5 bases and J 4 bases, leaving 8 bases between the germline ends. Germline V gives CDR1 SGHTA, CDR2 FQGNSA. The CDR3 region is CASSPGLYGYTF. The CDR3, as DNA: TGTGCCAGCAGCCCAGGTCTCTATGGCTACACCTTC.

The chain is built from TRBV5-4 and TRBJ2-1; TRBD2 matches 7 bases. Trimming removed 4 bases from V and 8 bases from J; junction bases left unmatched: 9. Germline CDR1 SGHNT, CDR2 YYREEE (reference sequence). The CDR3 length is 14 residues. The CDR3 nucleotides are TGTGCCAGCAGCCCGGGGACTATCCGCGATGAGCAGTTCTTC. It yields the protein CASSPGTIRDEQFF.